This T cell receptor (beta chain) originates from a study of blood T cell repertoires in COVID-19. Study background: From T cells, B-cell-depleted T cells, or PBMCs came the material, which was cDNA or gDNA.

The study recruited people aged about 18 to 89 years across 24 US areas. Cohort 3 donors counted as recovered after two negative PCRs, clearance, or resolved symptoms. In the authors' workflow: Amplified reference gene primers provided the basis for estimating nucleated cell counts. The method was immunoSEQ multiplex PCR; TCRdb's version includes in-frame clones alone and lacks a portion of them. From that table come the V and J calls and clone size; the DNA was used to work out D and trimming. This table holds roughly 310,000 clones, 70% to 90% found once. Per the germline V gene, CDR1 is KGHSH and CDR2 is LQKENI. This CDR3 has 15 residues. Trimming shortened V by 2 bases and J by 2 bases, and 12 bases separated the two germline ends.

The V call is TRBV18, the J call TRBJ2-5; perhaps TRBD1 as D (6 bases). The TCR comes from a woman between 40 and 50 years old who had recovered from COVID-19. The specimen was PBMCs or T cells enriched from blood (not recorded which). DNA for the CDR3: TGTGCCAGCTCACCAAACAGGGCAAAACAAGAGACCCAGTACTTC. Translation: CASSPNRAKQETQYF.